The text below deals with one T cell receptor beta chain. Here immunoSEQ multiplex PCR was the method, and the copy in TCRdb shows in-frame clones only, minus some. This table holds 130,000 or so clones, roughly 84% found once. The germline V gene has CDR1 SGHDT and CDR2 YYEEEE. V was shortened by 2 bases and J by 9 bases, with 9 bases between the two germline ends. The CDR3 is 13 amino acids. This sample was taken from a study of blood T cell repertoires in COVID-19. Overall study: Sources were T cells, B-cell-depleted T cells, or PBMCs; the material itself was cDNA or gDNA.

The TCR originated in a man aged 55 to 70 with acute or convalescent COVID-19. The V and J genes are TRBV5-6 and TRBJ1-6, with TRBD1 as a possible D gene (5 bases). The sequenced material came from peripheral blood. CDR3 sequence (DNA): TGTGCCAGCAGCTTCGGGGGGGTTTCACCCCTCCACTTT. Its protein product is CASSFGGVSPLHF.